This T cell receptor beta chain appears in the sequencing data of a study of long-term antiretroviral therapy in people with HIV. Overall study context: Collection dates of the earliest samples fall about a decade before the 2015 immediate-ART recommendation.

Findings of the study overall: Across all time points, the repertoire was dominated by clones that expanded before ART. Against controls, HIV repertoires showed narrower ranges of CDR3 length.

Researchers ran immunoSEQ v3.0 at survey level. Only in-frame clones appear in the TCRdb table, and some are missing; sequencing was by immunoSEQ multiplex PCR. The top ten clones hold approximately 6.1% of a sample with tens of thousands of clones, over 75% of them seen once. The CDR3 has 15 amino acids. Trimming at V came to 3 bases and at J to 1 base, leaving 1 base not matched to a gene. Looked up from germline, CDR1 is MNHEY and CDR2 is SMNVEV (reference sequence). About this clone: Its antigen is still unknown.

The chain joins TRBV27 to TRBJ2-2, with TRBD1 matching 8 bases. The origin of this receptor is a man younger than 35 with HIV. The specimen comprised unsorted PBMCs, sampled 0.6 years after starting antiretroviral therapy. The CDR3 DNA is TGTGCCAGCAGTTTCGGACAGGGGAACACCGGGGAGCTGTTTTTT. It is translated as CASSFGQGNTGELFF.